One sample yielded the 17 T cell receptor beta chains listed below, sequenced in a study of T-cell reconstitution after alpha-beta-depleted transplantation in children. For TCRbeta, the library was prepared with unique molecular identifiers. TCRdb ran MiXCR on the PCR reads and lists one entry per CDR3 protein. Seen here are around 700,000 distinct CDR3 sequences, around 13% observed once, and the top ten hold 0.65% to 0.9%. The sample was PBMCs, taken before TCRalphabeta/CD19-depleted stem cell transplant. These receptors came from a girl aged 2 to 10 with congenital amegakaryocytic thrombocytopenia, due to receive a stem cell transplant.

This clonotype came up many times. This rearrangement joins TRBV12-3 or TRBV12-4 to TRBJ2-3; no clear D gene. The CDR3 is made up of 13 amino acids. V dropped 2 bases and J dropped 6 bases, with 9 bases sitting between them. The CDR3 spells CASSLIVSDTQYF. CDR3 DNA sequence: TGTGCCAGCAGTTTAATAGTATCCGATACGCAGTATTTT.

This clonotype was detected only a few times. V gene TRBV28 combines with J gene TRBJ2-7, with TRBD2 matching over 10 bases. The length of the CDR3 is 16 residues. Per germline, CDR1 MDHEN and CDR2 SYDVKM. The V and J ends lost 10 bases and 0 bases, in that order; junction bases with no gene match: 12. The CDR3 region has the DNA TGTGCCAATCGGTGTGGACTAGCGGAAAGCTCCTACGAGCAGTACTTC. Translation gives CANRCGLAESSYEQYF.

This clonotype was detected only a few times. V is TRBV5-6 and J is TRBJ2-2, with TRBD1 as a possible D gene (5 bases). V was cut by 5 bases and J by 8 bases, with 22 bases left in between. The CDR3 is made up of 16 amino acids. CDR1 is SGHDT and CDR2 is YYEEEE in the germline V gene. Here the CDR3 reads CASRSSRTQDRGELFF. Here the CDR3 DNA reads TGTGCCAGCAGATCTTCACGGACACAGGATCGGGGGGAGCTGTTTTTT.

This clonotype was seen only a few times. The chain recombines TRBV6-1 with TRBJ2-7; 11 bases fit TRBD1. The CDR3 spans 16 residues. Germline lookup yields CDR1 MNHNS and CDR2 SASEGT. The V and J ends lost 9 bases and 4 bases, in that order; junction bases with no gene match: 14. As DNA, the CDR3 is TGTGCCAGTGAAGCCCGCCGGGACAGGGGGTTGTACGAGCAGTACTTC. Protein: CASEARRDRGLYEQYF.

This clonotype has ten or more counts. The CDR3 reads CATSVRLAGTYNEQFF. The CDR3 coding sequence is TGTGCCACCAGCGTAAGACTAGCGGGAACCTACAATGAGCAGTTCTTC. This chain links TRBV15 with TRBJ2-1; 11 nucleotides match TRBD2. This CDR3 region has 16 residues. Germline V gene lookup returns CDR1 LNHNV and CDR2 YYDKDF (reference sequence). V trimming: 5 bases; J trimming: 2 bases; junction bases outside the gene matches: 5.

Many counts were recorded for this clonotype. The chain links TRBV29-1 to TRBJ2-1, with 8 bases lining up with TRBD1. CDR1 is SQVTM, CDR2 ANQGSEA, per germline. This CDR3 spans 16 amino acids. V trimming: 1 base; J trimming: 1 base; junction bases outside the gene matches: 6. The CDR3: CSVEAPYRGSYNEQFF. The CDR3 coding sequence is TGCAGCGTTGAAGCCCCCTACAGGGGGTCCTACAATGAGCAGTTCTTC.

This clonotype was recorded at least ten times. This chain uses TRBV20-1 with TRBJ2-3; 7 bases are a match to TRBD2. The V segment lost 6 bases and the J segment 2 bases; nucleotides outside the gene matches: 11. From germline, CDR1 is DFQATT and CDR2 SNEGSKA (reference sequence). The CDR3 runs to 15 residues. CDR3 nucleotides: TGCAGTGCACCGACTAGCCCCGACATCACAGATACGCAGTATTTT. This sequence encodes CSAPTSPDITDTQYF.

This clonotype was seen ten or more times. The gene calls are TRBV5-1 and TRBJ2-3; 10 nucleotides align to TRBD2. The CDR3 is 14 amino acids. From germline, CDR1 is SGHRS and CDR2 YFSETQ. V was pared by 5 bases and J by 2 bases, with 2 bases of the junction left unmatched. CDR3 loop: CASRLAGNTDTQYF. The DNA of the CDR3 is TGCGCCAGCAGACTAGCGGGGAACACAGATACGCAGTATTTT.

The V gene is TRBV14, the J gene TRBJ1-6; TRBD1 is a possible D gene (6 bases). CDR1 and CDR2 from the germline V gene are SGHDN and FVKESK. The CDR3 totals 16 residues. Trimming stripped 1 base from V and 2 bases from J, with 9 bases between. The DNA of the CDR3 is TGTGCCAGCAGCCAAGTAGGGGGTACCTATAATTCACCCCTCCACTTT. It is translated as CASSQVGGTYNSPLHF.

The CDR3 loop reads CSARDGLAAGEQYF. The CDR3 DNA is TGCAGTGCTAGAGACGGACTAGCGGCGGGAGAGCAGTACTTC. This chain links TRBV20-1 with TRBJ2-7, with TRBD2 matching 10 bases. This CDR3 has 14 residues. Germline CDR1 reads DFQATT; CDR2 reads SNEGSKA (reference sequence). Germline trimming cut 0 bases from V and 7 bases from J; bases unmatched to any gene: 6.

This clonotype was counted between two and nine times. The chain is built from TRBV5-1 and TRBJ2-3; D not certain. This CDR3 region has 15 residues. V was pared by 0 bases and J by 4 bases, with 12 bases between. In germline, CDR1 is SGHRS, CDR2 YFSETQ. The DNA of the CDR3 is TGCGCCAGCAGCTTGGGGACCTCCGTCCCAGATACGCAGTATTTT. It specifies CASSLGTSVPDTQYF.

The chain recombines TRBV15 with TRBJ2-3; D is ambiguous. The J call is in doubt because the DNA end fits TRBJ1-5 better. CDR1 and CDR2 (germline): LNHNV, YYDKDF (reference sequence). The length of the CDR3 is 14 residues. CDR3 bases: TGTGCCACCAGCAGAGATAGAGGCACAGATACGCAGCATTTT. This encodes CATSRDRGTDTQHF.

In this sample, this clonotype turned up many times. The chain has TRBV10-3 and TRBJ2-1; 7 bases map to TRBD1. The CDR3 is 15 residues long. With 6 bases clipped from V and 4 bases from J, the junction kept 9 bases outside the gene matches. Germline values: CDR1 ENHRY, CDR2 SYGVKD. The CDR3 sequence is CAIRQQGVLYNEQFF. DNA of the CDR3: TGTGCCATCAGACAGCAGGGGGTACTTTACAATGAGCAGTTCTTC.

The chain links TRBV7-6 to TRBJ2-1; 12 bases map to TRBD2. Germline V CDR1 and CDR2: SGHVS, FNYEAQ. This CDR3 contains 16 residues. Trimming took 5 bases from V and 4 from J; bases not matched to a gene: 6. CDR3 sequence reads: CASSPLTSGGYNEQFF. The CDR3, as DNA: TGTGCCAGCAGCCCACTGACTAGCGGGGGTTACAATGAGCAGTTCTTC.

This clonotype was observed at least ten times. In nucleotides, the CDR3 is TGTGCCACCAGCGACAGGGGCTGGGACACTGAAGCTTTCTTT. This sequence encodes CATSDRGWDTEAFF. The genes are TRBV15 and TRBJ1-1, with 8 bases that match TRBD1. This CDR3 comprises 14 residues. The trim removed 5 bases at V and 3 bases at J, leaving 5 bases unmatched. Germline CDR1 and CDR2: LNHNV and YYDKDF (reference sequence).

This clonotype has a count of ten or more. The rearrangement joins TRBV7-6 to TRBJ1-5; D is unresolved. The CDR3 totals 14 residues. V lost 1 base and J 7 bases, leaving 11 bases between the germline ends. Germline V gives CDR1 SGHVS, CDR2 FNYEAQ. The CDR3 nucleotides are TGTGCCAGCAGCTTAGTAGGGTACGGGCAGCCCCAGCATTTT. This translates into CASSLVGYGQPQHF.

This clonotype has at least ten counts. The J gene is TRBJ1-2, the V gene TRBV4-1; D is possibly TRBD1 (6 bases). The CDR3 covers 17 residues. The V gene's germline CDR1 is MGHRA and CDR2 YSYEKL. V shed 1 base and J shed 5 bases, with 20 bases lying between them. This CDR3 reads CASSQVFRGRRYYGYTF. The CDR3 DNA follows: TGCGCCAGCAGCCAAGTGTTCAGGGGCCGACGGTATTATGGCTACACCTTC.